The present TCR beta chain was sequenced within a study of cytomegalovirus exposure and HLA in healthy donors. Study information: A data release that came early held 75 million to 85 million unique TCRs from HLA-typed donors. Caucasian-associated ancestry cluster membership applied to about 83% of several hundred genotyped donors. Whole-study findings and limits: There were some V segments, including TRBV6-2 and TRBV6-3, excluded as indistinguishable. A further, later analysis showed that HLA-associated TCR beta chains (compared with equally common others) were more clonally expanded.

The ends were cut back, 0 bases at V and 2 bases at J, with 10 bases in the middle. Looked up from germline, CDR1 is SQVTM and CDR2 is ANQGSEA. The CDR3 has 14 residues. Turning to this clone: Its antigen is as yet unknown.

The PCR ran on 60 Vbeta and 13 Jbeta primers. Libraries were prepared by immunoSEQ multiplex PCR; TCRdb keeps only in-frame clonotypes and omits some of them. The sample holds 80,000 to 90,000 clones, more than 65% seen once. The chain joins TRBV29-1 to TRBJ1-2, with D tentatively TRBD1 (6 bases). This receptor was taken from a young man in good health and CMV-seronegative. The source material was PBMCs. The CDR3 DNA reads TGCAGCGTTGAAGATCGTGGACAGAACTATGGCTACACCTTC. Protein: CSVEDRGQNYGYTF.